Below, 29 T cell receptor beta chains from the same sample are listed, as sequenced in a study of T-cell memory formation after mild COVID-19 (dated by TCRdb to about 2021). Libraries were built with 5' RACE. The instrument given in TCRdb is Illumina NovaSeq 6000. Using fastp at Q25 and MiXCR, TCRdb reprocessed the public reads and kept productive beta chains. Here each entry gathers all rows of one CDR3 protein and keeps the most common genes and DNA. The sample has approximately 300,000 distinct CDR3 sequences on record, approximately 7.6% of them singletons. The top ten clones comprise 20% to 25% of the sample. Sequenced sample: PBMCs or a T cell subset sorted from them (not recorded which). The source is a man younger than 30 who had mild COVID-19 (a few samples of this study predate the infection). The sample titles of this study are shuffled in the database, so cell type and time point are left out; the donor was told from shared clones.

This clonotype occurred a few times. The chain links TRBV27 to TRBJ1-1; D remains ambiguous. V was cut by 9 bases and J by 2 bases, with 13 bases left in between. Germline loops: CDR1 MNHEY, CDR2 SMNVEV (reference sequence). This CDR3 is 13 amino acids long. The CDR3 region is CASKSQQNTEAFF. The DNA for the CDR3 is TGTGCCAGTAAGTCTCAACAAAACACTGAAGCTTTCTTT.

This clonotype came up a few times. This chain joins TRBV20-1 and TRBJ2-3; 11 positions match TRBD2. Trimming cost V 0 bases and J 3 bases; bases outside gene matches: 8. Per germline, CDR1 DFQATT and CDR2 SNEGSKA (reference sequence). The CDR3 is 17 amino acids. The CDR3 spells CSARDEGLAGGTDTQYF. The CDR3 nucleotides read TGCAGTGCTAGAGATGAAGGCCTAGCGGGGGGAACAGATACGCAGTATTTT.

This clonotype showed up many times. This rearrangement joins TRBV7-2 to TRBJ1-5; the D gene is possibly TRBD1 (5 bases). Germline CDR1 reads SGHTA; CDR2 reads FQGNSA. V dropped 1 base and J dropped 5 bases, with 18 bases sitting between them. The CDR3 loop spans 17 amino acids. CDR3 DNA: TGTGCCAGCAGCTTAGGGGCAGGGAATCGGGGGGATCAGCCCCAGCATTTT. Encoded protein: CASSLGAGNRGDQPQHF.

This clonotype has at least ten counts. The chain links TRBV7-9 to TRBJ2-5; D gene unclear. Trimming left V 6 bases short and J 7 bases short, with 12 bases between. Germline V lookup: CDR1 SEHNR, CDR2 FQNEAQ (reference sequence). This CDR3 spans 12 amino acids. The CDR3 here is CASRPDDPTQYF. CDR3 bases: TGTGCCAGCAGACCGGACGATCCGACCCAGTACTTC.

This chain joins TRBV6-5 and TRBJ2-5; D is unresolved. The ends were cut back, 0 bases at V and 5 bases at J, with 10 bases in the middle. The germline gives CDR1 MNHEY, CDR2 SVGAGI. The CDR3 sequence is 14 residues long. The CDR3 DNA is TGTGCCAGCAGTTACTCTATGGAAGGGGAGACCCAGTACTTC. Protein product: CASSYSMEGETQYF.

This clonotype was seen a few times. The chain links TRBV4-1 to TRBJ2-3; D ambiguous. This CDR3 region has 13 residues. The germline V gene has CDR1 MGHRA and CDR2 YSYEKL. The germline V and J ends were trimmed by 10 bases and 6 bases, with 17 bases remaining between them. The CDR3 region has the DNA TGCGCCACCGCCCGAACTCTTGAGGATACGCAGTATTTT. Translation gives CATARTLEDTQYF.

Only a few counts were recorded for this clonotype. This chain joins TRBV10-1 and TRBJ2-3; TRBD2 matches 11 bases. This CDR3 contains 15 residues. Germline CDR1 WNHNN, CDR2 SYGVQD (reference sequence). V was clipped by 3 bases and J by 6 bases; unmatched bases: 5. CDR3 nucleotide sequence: TGCGCCAGCAGTGACCAGACTAGCGGGGTTGATACGCAGTATTTT. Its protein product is CASSDQTSGVDTQYF.

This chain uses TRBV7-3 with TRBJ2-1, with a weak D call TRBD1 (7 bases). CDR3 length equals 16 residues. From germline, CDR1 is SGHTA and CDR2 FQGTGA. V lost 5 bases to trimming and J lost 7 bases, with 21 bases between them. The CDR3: CASSPGPGQLANEQFF. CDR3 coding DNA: TGTGCCAGCAGCCCGGGCCCGGGACAGCTAGCGAATGAGCAGTTCTTC.

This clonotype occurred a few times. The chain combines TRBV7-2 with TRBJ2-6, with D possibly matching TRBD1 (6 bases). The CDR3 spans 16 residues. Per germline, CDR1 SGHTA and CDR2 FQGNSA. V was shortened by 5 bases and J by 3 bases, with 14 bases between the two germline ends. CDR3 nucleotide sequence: TGTGCCAGCAGCGAGGAAACAGGGTATGGGGCCAACGTCCTGACTTTC. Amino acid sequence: CASSEETGYGANVLTF.

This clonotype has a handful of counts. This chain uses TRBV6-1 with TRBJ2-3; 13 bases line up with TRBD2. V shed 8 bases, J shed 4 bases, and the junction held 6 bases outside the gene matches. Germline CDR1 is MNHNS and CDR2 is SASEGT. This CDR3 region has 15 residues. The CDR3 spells CASGGLAGFADTQYF. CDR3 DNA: TGTGCCAGCGGGGGACTAGCGGGGTTCGCAGATACGCAGTATTTT.

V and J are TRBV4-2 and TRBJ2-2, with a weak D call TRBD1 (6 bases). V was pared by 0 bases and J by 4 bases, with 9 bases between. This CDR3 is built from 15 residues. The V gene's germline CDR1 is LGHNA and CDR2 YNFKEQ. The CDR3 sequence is CASSQDTGTTGELFF. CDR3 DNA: TGTGCCAGCAGCCAAGATACAGGGACCACCGGGGAGCTGTTTTTT.

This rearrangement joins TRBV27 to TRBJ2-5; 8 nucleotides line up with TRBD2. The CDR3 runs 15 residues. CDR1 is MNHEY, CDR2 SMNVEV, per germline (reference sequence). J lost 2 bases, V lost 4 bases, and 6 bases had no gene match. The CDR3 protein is CASSWVAGNQETQYF. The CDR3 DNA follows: TGTGCCAGCAGTTGGGTAGCGGGGAATCAAGAGACCCAGTACTTC.

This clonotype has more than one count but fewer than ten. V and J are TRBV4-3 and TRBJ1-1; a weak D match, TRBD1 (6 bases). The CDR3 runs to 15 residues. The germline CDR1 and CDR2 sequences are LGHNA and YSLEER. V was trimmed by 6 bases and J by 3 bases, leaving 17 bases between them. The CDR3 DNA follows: TGCGCCAGCAGTCAATCCCCGGGGGGCTACACTGAAGCTTTCTTT. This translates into CASSQSPGGYTEAFF.

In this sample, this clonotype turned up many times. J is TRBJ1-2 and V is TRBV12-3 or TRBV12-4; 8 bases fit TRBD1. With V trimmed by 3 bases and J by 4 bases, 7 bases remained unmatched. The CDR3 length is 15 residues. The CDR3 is CASSFLDRVVYGYTF. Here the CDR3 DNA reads TGTGCCAGCAGTTTTTTGGACAGGGTCGTCTATGGCTACACCTTC.

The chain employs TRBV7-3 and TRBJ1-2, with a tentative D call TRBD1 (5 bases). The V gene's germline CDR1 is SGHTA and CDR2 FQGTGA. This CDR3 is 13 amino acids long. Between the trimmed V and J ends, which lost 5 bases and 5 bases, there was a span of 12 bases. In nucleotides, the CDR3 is TGTGCCAGCAGCCTCGGGACGGAATATGGCTACACCTTC. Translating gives CASSLGTEYGYTF.

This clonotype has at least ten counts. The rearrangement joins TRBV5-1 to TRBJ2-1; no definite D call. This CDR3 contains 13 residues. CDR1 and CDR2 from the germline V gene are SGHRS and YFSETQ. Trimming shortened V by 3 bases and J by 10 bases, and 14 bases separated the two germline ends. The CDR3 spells CASSSTDAIEQFF. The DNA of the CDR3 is TGCGCCAGCAGCTCCACTGACGCCATCGAGCAGTTCTTC. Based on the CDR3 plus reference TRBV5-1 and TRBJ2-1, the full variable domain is KAGVTQTPRYLIKTRGQQVTLSCSPISGHRSVSWYQQTPGQGLQFLFEYFSETQRNKGNFPGRFSGRQFSNSRSEMNVSTLELGDSALYLCASSSTDAIEQFFGPGTRLTVL.

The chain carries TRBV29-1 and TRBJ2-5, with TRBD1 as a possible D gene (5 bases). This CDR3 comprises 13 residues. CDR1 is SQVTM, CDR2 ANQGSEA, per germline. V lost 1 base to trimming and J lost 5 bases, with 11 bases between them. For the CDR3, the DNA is TGCAGCGTTGAAGGACAGCCTTGGGAGACCCAGTACTTC. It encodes CSVEGQPWETQYF.

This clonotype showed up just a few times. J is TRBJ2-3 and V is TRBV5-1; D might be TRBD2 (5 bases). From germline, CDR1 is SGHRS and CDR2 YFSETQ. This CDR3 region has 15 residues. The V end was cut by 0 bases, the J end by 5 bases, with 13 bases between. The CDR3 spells CASSLAEGTEDTQYF. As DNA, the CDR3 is TGCGCCAGCAGCTTGGCCGAGGGAACCGAAGATACGCAGTATTTT.

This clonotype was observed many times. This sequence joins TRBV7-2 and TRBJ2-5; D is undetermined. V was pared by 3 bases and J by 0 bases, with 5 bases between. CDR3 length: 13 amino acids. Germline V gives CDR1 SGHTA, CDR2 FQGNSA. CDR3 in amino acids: CASSFGYQETQYF. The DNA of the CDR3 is TGTGCCAGCAGCTTTGGGTACCAAGAGACCCAGTACTTC.

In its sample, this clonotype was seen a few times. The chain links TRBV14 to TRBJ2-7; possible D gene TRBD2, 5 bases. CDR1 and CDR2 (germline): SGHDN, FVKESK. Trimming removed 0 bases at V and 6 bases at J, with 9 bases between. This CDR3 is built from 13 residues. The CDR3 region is CASSQEGAAEQYV. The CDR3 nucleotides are TGTGCCAGCAGCCAAGAGGGAGCAGCCGAGCAGTACGTC.

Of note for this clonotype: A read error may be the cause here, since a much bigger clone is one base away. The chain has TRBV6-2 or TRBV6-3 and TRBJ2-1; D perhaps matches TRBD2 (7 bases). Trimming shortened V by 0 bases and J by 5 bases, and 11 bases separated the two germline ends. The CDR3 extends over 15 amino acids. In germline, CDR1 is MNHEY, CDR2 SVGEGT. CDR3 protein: CASSYSGGANNEQFF. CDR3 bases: TGTGCCAGCAGTTACTCGGGGGGGGCAAACAATGAGCAGTTCTTC.

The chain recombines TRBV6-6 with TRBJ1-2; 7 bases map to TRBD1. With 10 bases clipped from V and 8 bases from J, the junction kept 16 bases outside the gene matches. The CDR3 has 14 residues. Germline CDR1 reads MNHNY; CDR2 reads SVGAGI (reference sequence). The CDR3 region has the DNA TGTGCCATAGAGAGACAGGGAACAGGCGTCGGCTACACCTTC. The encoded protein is CAIERQGTGVGYTF.

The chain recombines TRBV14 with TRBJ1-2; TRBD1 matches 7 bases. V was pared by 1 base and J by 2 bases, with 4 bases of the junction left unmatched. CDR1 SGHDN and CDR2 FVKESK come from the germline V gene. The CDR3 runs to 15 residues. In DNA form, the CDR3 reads TGTGCCAGCAGCCAAGGTTTGACAGGGAACTATGGCTACACCTTC. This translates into CASSQGLTGNYGYTF.

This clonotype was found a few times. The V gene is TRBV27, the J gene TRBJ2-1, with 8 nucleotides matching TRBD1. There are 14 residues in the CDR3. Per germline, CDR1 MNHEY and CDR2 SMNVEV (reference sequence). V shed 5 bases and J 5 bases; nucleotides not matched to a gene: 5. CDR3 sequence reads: CASSPRRGHNEQFF. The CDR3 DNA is TGTGCCAGCAGTCCACGCAGGGGGCACAATGAGCAGTTCTTC.

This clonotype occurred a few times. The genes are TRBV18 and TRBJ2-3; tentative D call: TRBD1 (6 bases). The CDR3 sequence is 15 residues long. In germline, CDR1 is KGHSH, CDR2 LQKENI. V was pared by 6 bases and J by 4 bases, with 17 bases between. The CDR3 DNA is TGTGCCAGCTCCCCCGGGACAAAGGCGGCAGATACGCAGTATTTT. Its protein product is CASSPGTKAADTQYF. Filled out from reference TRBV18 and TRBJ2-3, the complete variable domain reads NAGVMQNPRHLVRRRGQEARLRCSPMKGHSHVYWYRQLPEEGLKFMVYLQKENIIDESGMPKERFSAEFPKEGPSILRIQQVVRGDSAAYFCASSPGTKAADTQYFGPGTRLTVL.

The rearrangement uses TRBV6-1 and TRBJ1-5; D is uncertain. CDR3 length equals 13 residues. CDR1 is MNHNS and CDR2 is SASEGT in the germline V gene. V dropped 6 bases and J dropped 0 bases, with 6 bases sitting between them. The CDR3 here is CASRAYSNQPQHF. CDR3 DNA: TGTGCCAGCAGGGCGTATAGCAATCAGCCCCAGCATTTT.

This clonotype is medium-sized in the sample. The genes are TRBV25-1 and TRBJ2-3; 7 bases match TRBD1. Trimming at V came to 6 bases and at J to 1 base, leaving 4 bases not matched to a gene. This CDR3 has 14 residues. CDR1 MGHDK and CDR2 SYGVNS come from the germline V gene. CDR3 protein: CASRRGTGTDTQYF. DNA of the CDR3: TGTGCCAGCAGGAGGGGGACAGGCACAGATACGCAGTATTTT.

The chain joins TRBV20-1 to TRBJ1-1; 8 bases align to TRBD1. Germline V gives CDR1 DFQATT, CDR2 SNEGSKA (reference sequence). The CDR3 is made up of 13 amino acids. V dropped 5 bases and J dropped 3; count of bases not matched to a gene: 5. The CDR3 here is CSAFATGDTEAFF. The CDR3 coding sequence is TGCAGTGCTTTTGCGACAGGGGACACTGAAGCTTTCTTT.

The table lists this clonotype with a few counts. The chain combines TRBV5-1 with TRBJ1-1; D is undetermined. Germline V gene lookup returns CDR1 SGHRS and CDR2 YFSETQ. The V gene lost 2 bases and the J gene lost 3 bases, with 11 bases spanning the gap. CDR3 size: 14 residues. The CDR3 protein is CASSFEGKDTEAFF. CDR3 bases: TGCGCCAGCAGCTTCGAGGGCAAGGACACTGAAGCTTTCTTT.